The entry that follows covers one TCR beta chain sequence. With 0 bases removed from V and 0 bases from J, the gap between germline ends came to 10 bases. Germline CDR1 SGDLS, CDR2 YYNGEE. This CDR3 has 17 residues. The data belong to a study of T-cell memory formation after mild COVID-19. For the study at large: Clusters of TCRs were largely donor specific.

TCRdb reprocessed the 5' RACE reads via MiXCR and lists one record per CDR3 protein. This sample has fewer than 400,000 distinct CDR3 sequences, with more than 15% found just once. The source of this sequence is a man aged 18 to 30 who had mild COVID-19 (a few samples of this study predate the infection). Cell type and time point are not known. The chain combines TRBV9 with TRBJ1-6; D gene uncertain. Sequencing was done on a sample of PBMCs or a T cell subset sorted from them (not recorded which). The CDR3 sequence: CASSVDSLSSYNSPLHF. The CDR3 DNA follows: TGTGCCAGCAGCGTAGACTCTCTTAGCTCCTATAATTCACCCCTCCACTTT.